A selection of T cell receptor beta chains follows, all from one sample in a study of shared clonotypes between healthy human individuals. Method: immunoSEQ multiplex PCR; TCRdb's copy keeps in-frame clones and lacks some. The sample contains approximately 2.3 million clones, 93% of which appear only once. The sequenced material came from naive CD4+ T cells from PBMCs. These receptors originate from a young man in good health. Some clones in this sample may be carry-over from other donors' samples. CDR3s include the opening cysteine and the closing phenylalanine or tryptophan. A D gene is named only where the DNA matches it firmly. Size values are once, few and many counts, or a class for expanded clones, and some rows have none.

clone_size: -; v_call: TRBV19; j_call: TRBJ1-2; d_call: -; cdr3_aa: CASSSLNPNYGYTF; cdr3_nt: TGTGCCAGTAGCTCGTTGAACCCAAACTATGGCTACACCTTC
clone_size: -; v_call: TRBV6-1; j_call: TRBJ2-7; d_call: -; cdr3_aa: CASSTTGPEQYF; cdr3_nt: TGTGCCAGCAGTACCACAGGGCCCGAGCAGTACTTC
clone_size: -; v_call: TRBV9; j_call: TRBJ2-2; d_call: -; cdr3_aa: CASSVQSGAGELFF; cdr3_nt: TGTGCCAGCAGCGTACAGTCAGGGGCCGGGGAGCTGTTTTTT
clone_size: -; v_call: TRBV7-9; j_call: TRBJ2-3; d_call: -; cdr3_aa: CASSLARTSSTDTQYF; cdr3_nt: TGTGCCAGCAGCTTAGCCCGGACGAGTAGCACAGATACGCAGTATTTT
clone_size: -; v_call: TRBV28; j_call: TRBJ2-6; d_call: TRBD2; cdr3_aa: CASSGTPGQGKTSGSYAGANVLTF; cdr3_nt: TGTGCCAGCAGTGGCACCCCGGGACAGGGGAAGACTAGCGGGAGTTATGCTGGGGCCAACGTCCTGACTTTC
clone_size: -; v_call: TRBV25-1; j_call: TRBJ2-1; d_call: -; cdr3_aa: CASSEPERGYNEQFF; cdr3_nt: TGTGCCAGCAGTGAACCGGAGAGGGGCTACAATGAGCAGTTCTTC
clone_size: -; v_call: TRBV9; j_call: TRBJ2-1; d_call: -; cdr3_aa: CASSVSGVDEQFF; cdr3_nt: TGTGCCAGCAGCGTGTCGGGAGTGGATGAGCAGTTCTTC
clone_size: -; v_call: TRBV7-3; j_call: TRBJ2-3; d_call: TRBD2; cdr3_aa: CASSLYRGGGPDTQYF; cdr3_nt: TGTGCCAGCAGCCTCTATCGGGGGGGCGGGCCAGATACGCAGTATTTT
clone_size: once; v_call: TRBV2; j_call: TRBJ2-7; d_call: -; cdr3_aa: CASRSRGYEQYF; cdr3_nt: TGTGCCAGCAGGTCGAGGGGATACGAGCAGTACTTC
clone_size: -; v_call: TRBV28; j_call: TRBJ1-2; d_call: -; cdr3_aa: CASSLGSRPVYGYTF; cdr3_nt: TGTGCCAGCAGTTTGGGCAGCCGCCCGGTCTATGGCTACACCTTC
clone_size: -; v_call: TRBV5-1; j_call: TRBJ2-3; d_call: -; cdr3_aa: CASSLGVGSTDTQYF; cdr3_nt: TGCGCCAGCAGCTTGGGTGTGGGAAGCACAGATACGCAGTATTTT
clone_size: -; v_call: TRBV6-5; j_call: TRBJ2-2; d_call: -; cdr3_aa: CASKFLGSGELFF; cdr3_nt: TGTGCCAGCAAGTTCTTGGGGTCCGGGGAGCTGTTTTTT
clone_size: -; v_call: TRBV7-2; j_call: TRBJ1-5; d_call: TRBD1; cdr3_aa: CASSLAPGGGDQPQHF; cdr3_nt: TGTGCCAGCAGCTTAGCCCCAGGGGGCGGAGATCAGCCCCAGCATTTT
clone_size: -; v_call: TRBV2; j_call: TRBJ2-1; d_call: -; cdr3_aa: CASSETRSYNEQFF; cdr3_nt: TGTGCCAGCAGTGAGACCAGGTCCTACAATGAGCAGTTCTTC
clone_size: few; v_call: TRBV9; j_call: TRBJ2-5; d_call: TRBD2; cdr3_aa: CASSVAGGQETQYF; cdr3_nt: TGTGCCAGCAGCGTAGCGGGGGGCCAAGAGACCCAGTACTTC
clone_size: -; v_call: TRBV11-2; j_call: TRBJ1-5; d_call: -; cdr3_aa: CASSLRGQPQHF; cdr3_nt: TGTGCCAGCAGCTTACGGGGTCAGCCCCAGCATTTT
clone_size: -; v_call: TRBV4-2; j_call: TRBJ2-1; d_call: TRBD2; cdr3_aa: CASSQELAGSRGEQFF; cdr3_nt: TGTGCCAGCAGCCAAGAACTAGCGGGAAGTCGTGGTGAGCAGTTCTTC
clone_size: -; v_call: TRBV18; j_call: TRBJ2-1; d_call: -; cdr3_aa: CASSLETFNEQFF; cdr3_nt: TGTGCCAGCTCACTTGAGACTTTCAATGAGCAGTTCTTC
clone_size: -; v_call: TRBV7-9; j_call: TRBJ2-7; d_call: TRBD2; cdr3_aa: CASSPGLAGGLEQYF; cdr3_nt: TGTGCCAGCAGCCCCGGACTAGCGGGAGGTCTCGAGCAGTACTTC
clone_size: once; v_call: TRBV25-1; j_call: TRBJ1-4; d_call: -; cdr3_aa: CASRRQGRILFF; cdr3_nt: TGTGCCAGCAGGCGGCAGGGGCGAATACTGTTTTTT
clone_size: -; v_call: TRBV18; j_call: TRBJ2-5; d_call: -; cdr3_aa: CASSPPGTGETQYF; cdr3_nt: TGTGCCAGCTCACCCCCCGGGACGGGGGAGACCCAGTACTTC
clone_size: -; v_call: TRBV18; j_call: TRBJ2-1; d_call: TRBD2; cdr3_aa: CASSPPWLAGGPSYNEQFF; cdr3_nt: TGTGCCAGCTCACCACCATGGCTAGCGGGAGGGCCTTCCTACAATGAGCAGTTCTTC
clone_size: -; v_call: TRBV30; j_call: TRBJ2-1; d_call: -; cdr3_aa: CAWSVQEGNEQFF; cdr3_nt: TGTGCCTGGAGTGTACAGGAGGGCAATGAGCAGTTCTTC
clone_size: -; v_call: TRBV11-2; j_call: TRBJ1-1; d_call: -; cdr3_aa: CASRNNPMNTEAFF; cdr3_nt: TGTGCCAGCAGAAACAACCCGATGAACACTGAAGCTTTCTTT
clone_size: -; v_call: TRBV28; j_call: TRBJ2-1; d_call: TRBD2; cdr3_aa: CATRGRGTSGRNEQFF; cdr3_nt: TGTGCCACCCGGGGTCGAGGGACTAGCGGGAGGAATGAGCAGTTCTTC
clone_size: -; v_call: TRBV30; j_call: TRBJ1-4; d_call: TRBD1; cdr3_aa: CACGTVEKLFF; cdr3_nt: TGTGCCTGCGGGACAGTTGAAAAACTGTTTTTT
clone_size: -; v_call: TRBV5-4; j_call: TRBJ2-1; d_call: -; cdr3_aa: CASTSYNEQFF; cdr3_nt: TGTGCCAGCACCTCCTACAATGAGCAGTTCTTC
clone_size: -; v_call: TRBV7-2; j_call: TRBJ2-3; d_call: -; cdr3_aa: CASSLGRGATDTQYF; cdr3_nt: TGTGCCAGCAGCTTAGGACGGGGGGCCACAGATACGCAGTATTTT
clone_size: -; v_call: TRBV7-7; j_call: TRBJ2-2; d_call: -; cdr3_aa: CASSPTGARMNTGELFF; cdr3_nt: TGTGCCAGCAGCCCCACTGGGGCCCGGATGAACACCGGGGAGCTGTTTTTT